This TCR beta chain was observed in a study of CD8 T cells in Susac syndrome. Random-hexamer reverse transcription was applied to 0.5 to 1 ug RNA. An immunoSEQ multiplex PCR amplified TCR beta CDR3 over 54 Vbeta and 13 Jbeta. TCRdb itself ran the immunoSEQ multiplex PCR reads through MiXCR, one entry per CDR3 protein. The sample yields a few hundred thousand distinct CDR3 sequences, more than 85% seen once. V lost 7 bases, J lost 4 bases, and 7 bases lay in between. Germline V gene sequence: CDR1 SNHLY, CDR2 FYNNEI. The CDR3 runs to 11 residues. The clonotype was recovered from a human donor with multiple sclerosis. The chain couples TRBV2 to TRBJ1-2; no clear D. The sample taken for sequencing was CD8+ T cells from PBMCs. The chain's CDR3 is CASIKGYGYTF. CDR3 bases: TGTGCCAGCATTAAAGGCTATGGCTACACCTTC. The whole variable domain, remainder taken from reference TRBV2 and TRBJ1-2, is EPEVTQTPSHQVTQMGQEVILRCVPISNHLYFYWYRQILGQKVEFLVSFYNNEISEKSEIFDDQFSVERPDGSNFTLKIRSTKLEDSAMYFCASIKGYGYTFGSGTRLTVV.